This T cell receptor beta chain came from a study of T cells expressing NK-cell markers. In the study overall: Sequencing covered eight donors, seven HCMV-seropositive and one seronegative.

From its re-call of the 5' RACE reads, TCRdb lists each CDR3 protein once, without DNA. This sample contains 440,000 or so distinct CDR3 sequences. The length of the CDR3 is 13 residues. Per the germline V gene, CDR1 is SQVTM and CDR2 is ANQGSEA. This chain links TRBV29-1 with TRBJ2-1. The source is a woman aged 18 to 75 in good health. Sequencing input: blood T cells: a sorted CD56 or NKG2C T cell subset, CD4+ or CD8+ T cells, or bulk PBMC T cells (not recorded which). Here the CDR3 reads CSVRDSSYNEQFF.